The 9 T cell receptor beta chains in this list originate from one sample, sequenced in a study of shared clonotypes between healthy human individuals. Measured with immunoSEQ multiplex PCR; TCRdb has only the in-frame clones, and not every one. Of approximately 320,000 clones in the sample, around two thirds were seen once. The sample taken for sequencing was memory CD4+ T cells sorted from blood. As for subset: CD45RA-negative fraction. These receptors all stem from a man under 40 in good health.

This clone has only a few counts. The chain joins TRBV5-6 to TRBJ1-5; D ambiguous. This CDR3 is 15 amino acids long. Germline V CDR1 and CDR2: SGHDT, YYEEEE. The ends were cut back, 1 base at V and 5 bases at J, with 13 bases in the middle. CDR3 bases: TGTGCCAGCAGCTTGTATCGGGAGAAGGATCAGCCCCAGCATTTT. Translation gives CASSLYREKDQPQHF.

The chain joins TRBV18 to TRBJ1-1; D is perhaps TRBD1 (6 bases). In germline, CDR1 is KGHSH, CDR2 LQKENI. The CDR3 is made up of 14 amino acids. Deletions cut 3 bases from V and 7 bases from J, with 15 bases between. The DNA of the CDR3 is TGTGCCAGCTCACCCCTTGGGGGGGCTGATGAAGCTTTCTTT. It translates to CASSPLGGADEAFF.

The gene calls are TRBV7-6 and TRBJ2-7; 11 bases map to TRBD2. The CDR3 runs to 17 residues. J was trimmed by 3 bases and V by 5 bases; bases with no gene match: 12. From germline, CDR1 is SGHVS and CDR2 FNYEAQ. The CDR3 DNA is TGTGCCAGCAGCGCAAGCCCTAGCGGGAGGACAAGCTACGAGCAGTACTTC. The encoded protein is CASSASPSGRTSYEQYF.

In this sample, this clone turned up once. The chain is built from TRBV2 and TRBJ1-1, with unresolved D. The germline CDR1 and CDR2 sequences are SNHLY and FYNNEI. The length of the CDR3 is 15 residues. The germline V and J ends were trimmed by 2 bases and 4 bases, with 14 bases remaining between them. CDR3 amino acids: CASSELEGWGTEAFF. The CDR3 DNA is TGTGCCAGCAGTGAACTGGAGGGTTGGGGCACTGAAGCTTTCTTT.

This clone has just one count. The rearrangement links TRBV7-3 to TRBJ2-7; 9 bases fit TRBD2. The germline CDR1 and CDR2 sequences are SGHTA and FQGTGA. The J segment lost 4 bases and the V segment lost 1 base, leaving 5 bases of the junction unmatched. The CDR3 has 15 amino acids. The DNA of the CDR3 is TGTGCCAGCAGCTTAATGGTAGCGGGAGTGTACGAGCAGTACTTC. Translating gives CASSLMVAGVYEQYF. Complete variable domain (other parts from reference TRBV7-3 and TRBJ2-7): GAGVSQTPSNKVTEKGKYVELRCDPISGHTALYWYRQSLGQGPEFLIYFQGTGAADDSGLPNDRFFAVRPEGSVSTLKIQRTERGDSAVYLCASSLMVAGVYEQYFGPGTRLTVT.

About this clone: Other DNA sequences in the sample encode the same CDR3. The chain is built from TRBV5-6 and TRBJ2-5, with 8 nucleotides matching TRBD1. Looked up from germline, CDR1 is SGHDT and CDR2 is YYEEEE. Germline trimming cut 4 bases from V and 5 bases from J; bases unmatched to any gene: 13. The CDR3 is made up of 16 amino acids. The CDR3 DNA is TGTGCCAGCAGCGCGCCTCGGACAGGGTTCCGTGAGACCCAGTACTTC. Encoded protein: CASSAPRTGFRETQYF.

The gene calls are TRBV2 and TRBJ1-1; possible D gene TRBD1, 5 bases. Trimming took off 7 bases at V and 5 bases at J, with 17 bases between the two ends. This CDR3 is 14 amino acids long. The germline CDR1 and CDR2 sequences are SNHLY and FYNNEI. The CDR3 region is CASTPDGAGTEAFF. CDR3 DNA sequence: TGTGCCAGCACCCCTGACGGGGCAGGGACTGAAGCTTTCTTT.

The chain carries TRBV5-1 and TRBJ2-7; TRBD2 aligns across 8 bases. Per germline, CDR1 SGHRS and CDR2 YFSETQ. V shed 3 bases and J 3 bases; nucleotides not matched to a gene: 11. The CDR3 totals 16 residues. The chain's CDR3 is CASSSRSLTSVYEQYF. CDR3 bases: TGCGCCAGCAGCTCCCGGTCCTTGACTAGCGTCTACGAGCAGTACTTC.

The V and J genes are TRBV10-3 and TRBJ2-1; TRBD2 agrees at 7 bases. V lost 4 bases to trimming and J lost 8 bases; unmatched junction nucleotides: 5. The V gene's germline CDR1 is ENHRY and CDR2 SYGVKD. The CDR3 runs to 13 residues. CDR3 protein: CAISVSSGDEQFF. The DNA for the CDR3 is TGTGCCATCAGTGTGTCTAGCGGTGATGAGCAGTTCTTC.